This TCR beta chain was identified during a study of vaccination effects on CD4 cells after COVID-19 (dated by TCRdb to between 2021 and 2023). Turning to the overall study: Across the study, the median time from the second dose to post-vaccine sampling was 72 days (range 14 to 241). The full study included approximately nine COVID-19 convalescent patients and a few SARS-CoV-2-naive healthy vaccine recipients. SARS-CoV-2 spike-specific CD4+ TCR repertoires from before and after mRNA vaccination were compared in COVID-19 convalescent patients and in infection-naive vaccine recipients. In the study, cultures from other donors were sequenced using the Oncomine TCR Beta short-read assay on an Illumina iSeq 100.

As for this clone: Its binding antigen is unknown. The record has no base qualities; no much larger clone is one base away.

Overall results and qualifications from the work: Only a small number of convalescent patients were included, and no early post-infection timepoints were available, which limited the study. In healthy vaccine recipients, vaccine-induced clones were almost all SARS-CoV-2 mono-reactive, with only 1 of 255 being cross-reactive with common cold coronaviruses. Marked clonal contraction was observed in both infection-induced and vaccine-induced clones at late post-vaccination timepoints, consistent with waning T cell responses.

In the ViraFEST assay, PBMC were stimulated with viral peptide pools, and TCR sequencing was then used to find antigen-specific CD4+ T cell clonotypes based on their expansion. After about 10 days of culture, CD4+ T cells were isolated with the EasySep CD4+ T cell isolation kit. Each participant got two doses of an mRNA SARS-CoV-2 vaccine, either BNT162b2 or mRNA-1273. None of the healthy vaccine recipients had a prior SARS-CoV-2 infection, which was confirmed by nucleocapsid antibody tests that came back negative both before and after vaccination. Roughly 2.1 million PBMC per well were cultured in IMDM with about 5.1% human AB serum, 10 IU/ml IL-2 and gentamicin, plus 10 ug/ml peptides. Half of the culture medium was replaced with fresh IL-2-containing medium on days 3 and 7. Each peptide stimulation condition was cultured in triplicate wells unless otherwise noted. PBMC were separated from whole blood using Ficoll-Paque Plus gradient centrifugation and were then either cryopreserved at -140C or used fresh. The overlapping peptide pools covered the spike proteins of SARS-CoV-2 as well as those of the common cold coronaviruses HCoV-NL63, HCoV-OC43 and HCoV-229E. The QIAamp micro DNA kit was used to extract genomic DNA from the cultured CD4+ T cells.

Receptor libraries were prepared by the immunoSEQ multiplex PCR assay. DNA from the cultured, isolated CD4+ T cells was subjected to TCR beta CDR3 sequencing. Per the authors' processing: The analysis removed non-productive TCR sequences, trimmed reads to the CDR3 region, and retained only CDR3s that were 7 or more amino acids long. Antigen-specific clonotypes were identified using the MANAFEST web app by comparison of expansion in peptide wells against reference cultures. To count as positive, a clone had to show expansion at FDR<0.05 compared with the reference and with all other wells, an odds ratio above 5, and a frequency above 0.1% in two replicate wells. Clonotypes significantly expanded in SARS-CoV-2 spike wells and in at least one common cold coronavirus spike condition were defined as cross-reactive. CDR3 similarity was assessed by Levenshtein distance with the stringdist R package, and unrooted trees were built with ape in R 3.6.1. TCRdb carries this immuneACCESS record with in-frame sequences only. Its versions omit some clonotypes, under half of them owing to an unresolved V gene in the studies checked, with the rest unexplained. The V and J calls and clone size were taken over from that table, and D and trimming were inferred from the DNA. This sample is represented by 25,000 to 30,000 clones; roughly 70% of them were singletons. The ten largest account for roughly a tenth of the sample.

The receptor was derived from a human donor who received a COVID-19 vaccine. The sequences come from CD4+ T cells from PBMCs cultured with HCoV-NL63 spike peptides, collected after COVID-19 vaccination. The cell subset or site tag for this specimen amounts to: HCoV-NL63 spike overlapping peptide pool stimulation.

The CDR3: CAWNPSGWGGYTF. The DNA sequence follows: TGTGCCTGGAACCCAAGTGGGTGGGGTGGCTACACCTTC. The V gene is TRBV30 and the J gene is TRBJ1-2; no D gene is confidently identified. V is clipped by 4 bases and J by 7 bases, and the sequence between their germline boundaries is 16 bases long. Including cysteine and phenylalanine, the CDR3 has 13 amino acids. The kept DNA is CDR3 alone, 39 bases in frame from the first base. The germline V gene encodes CDR1 GTSNPN and CDR2 SVGIG (reference sequence).